This TCR beta chain was sequenced in a study of blood T cell repertoires in COVID-19. TCRdb's copy holds only in-frame clones and misses some; the assay was immunoSEQ multiplex PCR. Of over 150,000 clones listed, 82% are singletons. Across about two dozen US areas, participants ranged in age from 18 to 89 years. Germline values: CDR1 PRHDT, CDR2 FYEKMQ (reference sequence). This CDR3 has 14 amino acids. The germline V and J ends were trimmed by 3 bases and 4 bases, with 11 bases remaining between them. The TCR was taken from a middle-aged man who had recovered from COVID-19. The V call is TRBV13, the J call TRBJ2-3, with a possible D match to TRBD1 (6 bases). Sequencing was performed on PBMCs or T cells enriched from blood (not recorded which). CDR3 nucleotide sequence: TGTGCCAGCAGCTTTGGCAGGGGCCCAGATACGCAGTATTTT. It specifies CASSFGRGPDTQYF.